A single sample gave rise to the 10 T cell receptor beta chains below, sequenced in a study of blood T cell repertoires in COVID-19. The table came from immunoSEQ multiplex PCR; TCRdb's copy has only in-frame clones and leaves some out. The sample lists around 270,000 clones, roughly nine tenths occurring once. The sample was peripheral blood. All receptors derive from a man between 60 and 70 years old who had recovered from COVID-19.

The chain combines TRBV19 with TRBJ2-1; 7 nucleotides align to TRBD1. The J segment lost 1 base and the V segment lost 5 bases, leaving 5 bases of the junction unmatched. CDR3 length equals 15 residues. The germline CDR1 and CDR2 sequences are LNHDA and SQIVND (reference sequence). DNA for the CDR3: TGTGCCAGTAGTTCGACAGGGAAATCCTACAATGAGCAGTTCTTC. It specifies CASSSTGKSYNEQFF.

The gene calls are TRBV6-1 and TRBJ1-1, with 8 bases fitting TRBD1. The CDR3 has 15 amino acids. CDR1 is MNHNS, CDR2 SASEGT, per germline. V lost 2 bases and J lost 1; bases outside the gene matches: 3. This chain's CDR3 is CASSEIGQGNTEAFF. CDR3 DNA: TGTGCCAGCAGTGAAATAGGACAGGGGAACACTGAAGCTTTCTTT.

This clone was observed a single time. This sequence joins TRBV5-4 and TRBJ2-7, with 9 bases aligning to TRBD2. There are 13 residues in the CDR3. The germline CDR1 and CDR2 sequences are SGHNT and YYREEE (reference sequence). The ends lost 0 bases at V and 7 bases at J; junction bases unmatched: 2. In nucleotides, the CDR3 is TGTGCCAGCAGCTTGGTTCTAGCGGGAGAGCAGTACTTC. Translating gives CASSLVLAGEQYF.

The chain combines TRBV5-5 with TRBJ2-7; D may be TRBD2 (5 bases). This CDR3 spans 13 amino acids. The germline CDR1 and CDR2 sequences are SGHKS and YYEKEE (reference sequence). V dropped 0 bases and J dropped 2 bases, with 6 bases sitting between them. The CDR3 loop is CASSLAAAYEQYF. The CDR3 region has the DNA TGTGCCAGCAGCTTGGCAGCGGCCTACGAGCAGTACTTC.

The CDR3 is CASSIAAISYEQYF. CDR3 DNA sequence: TGTGCCAGTAGTATCGCGGCGATCTCCTACGAGCAGTACTTC. The V call is TRBV19, the J call TRBJ2-7; D unresolved. This CDR3 region has 14 residues. Trimming removed 3 bases at V and 0 bases at J, with 9 bases between. CDR1 is LNHDA and CDR2 is SQIVND in the germline V gene (reference sequence).

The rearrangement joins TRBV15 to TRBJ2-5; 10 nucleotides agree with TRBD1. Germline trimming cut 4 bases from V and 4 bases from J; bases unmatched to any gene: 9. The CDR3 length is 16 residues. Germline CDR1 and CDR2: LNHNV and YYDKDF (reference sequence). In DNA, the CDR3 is TGTGCCACCAGCATGCGACAGGGGGCTTGGAGAGAGACCCAGTACTTC. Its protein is CATSMRQGAWRETQYF.

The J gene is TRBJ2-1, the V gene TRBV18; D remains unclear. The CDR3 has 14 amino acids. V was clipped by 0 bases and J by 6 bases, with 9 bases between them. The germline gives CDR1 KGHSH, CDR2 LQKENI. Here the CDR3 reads CASSPPPFGNEQFF. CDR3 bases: TGTGCCAGCTCACCACCCCCCTTCGGCAATGAGCAGTTCTTC.

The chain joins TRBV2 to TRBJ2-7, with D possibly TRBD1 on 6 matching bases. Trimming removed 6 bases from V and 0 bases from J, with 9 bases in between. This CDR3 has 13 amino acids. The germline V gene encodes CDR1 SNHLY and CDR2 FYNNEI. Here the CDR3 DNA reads TGTGCCAGCAGCCGACAGGTCTCCTACGAGCAGTACTTC. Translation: CASSRQVSYEQYF.

The CDR3, as DNA: TGTGCCAGCAGCGCCACCTCATACTGGACCGGGGAGCTGTTTTTT. As protein: CASSATSYWTGELFF. V usage is TRBV21-1 and J usage is TRBJ2-2; TRBD2, as called in the table, went unchecked against the DNA. TRBV21-1 is assigned pseudogene status. The CDR3 consists of 15 residues.

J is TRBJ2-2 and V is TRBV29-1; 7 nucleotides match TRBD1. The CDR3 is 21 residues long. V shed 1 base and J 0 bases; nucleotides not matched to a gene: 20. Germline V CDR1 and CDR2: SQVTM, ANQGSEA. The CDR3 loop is CSVEGSNRGKLRAANTGELFF. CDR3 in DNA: TGCAGCGTTGAAGGTTCGAACAGGGGAAAGTTAAGGGCCGCGAACACCGGGGAGCTGTTTTTT.